One sample yielded the 28 T cell receptor beta chains listed below, sequenced in a study of response to subunit inactivated influenza vaccine. TCRdb processed the RT-PCR reads anew with MiXCR; each CDR3 protein has one entry. The data show about 650,000 distinct CDR3 sequences, around 14% seen once. Sample: PBMCs from blood, taken 11 to 12 days after vaccination. These receptors originate from a man in his forties or fifties who received an inactivated influenza vaccine.

The chain employs TRBV11-2 and TRBJ2-1; D is possibly TRBD2 (6 bases). Germline CDR1 and CDR2: SGHAT and FQNNGV. Trimming stripped 8 bases from V and 0 bases from J, with 20 bases between. The CDR3 runs 17 residues. CDR3 coding DNA: TGTGCCAGCGGCCAAGACGTTGGGAGGAGCTCCTACAATGAGCAGTTCTTC. Amino acid sequence: CASGQDVGRSSYNEQFF.

This clonotype was counted only a few times. The V gene is TRBV2, the J gene TRBJ2-7; 9 bases match TRBD2. From germline, CDR1 is SNHLY and CDR2 FYNNEI. The CDR3 spans 16 residues. Trimming cost V 7 bases and J 6 bases; bases outside gene matches: 16. Written as DNA, the CDR3 is TGTGCCAGCACAGAGAATAGCGGGGGCGTAATTGGCGAGCAGTACTTC. Encoded protein: CASTENSGGVIGEQYF.

This clonotype has a handful of counts. This chain joins TRBV6-5 and TRBJ2-3, with TRBD2 matching 10 bases. The CDR3 runs 17 residues. CDR1 MNHEY and CDR2 SVGAGI come from the germline V gene. V shed 4 bases and J 0 bases; nucleotides not matched to a gene: 7. The CDR3 DNA follows: TGTGCCAGCAGTTTAGTTAGGACTAGCGGTAGCACAGATACGCAGTATTTT. It codes for CASSLVRTSGSTDTQYF.

The rearrangement links TRBV14 to TRBJ2-7, with TRBD1 identical over 8 bases. The CDR3 has 15 residues. V lost 2 bases to trimming and J lost 3 bases; unmatched junction nucleotides: 6. Germline CDR1 reads SGHDN; CDR2 reads FVKESK. The CDR3 protein is CASSQRQGLIYEQYF. As DNA, the CDR3 is TGTGCCAGCAGCCAAAGACAGGGGCTTATCTACGAGCAGTACTTC.

CDR3 sequence: CAISETGRTYEQYF. CDR3 sequence (DNA): TGTGCCATCAGTGAGACAGGGAGGACCTACGAGCAGTACTTC. The V and J genes are TRBV10-3 and TRBJ2-7; D could derive from TRBD1 or TRBD2 (6 bases each). Germline lookup yields CDR1 ENHRY and CDR2 SYGVKD. CDR3 length: 14 residues. V lost 2 bases and J 2 bases, leaving 10 bases between the germline ends.

The chain links TRBV5-1 to TRBJ2-7; D remains ambiguous. CDR1 is SGHRS, CDR2 YFSETQ, per germline. The CDR3 length is 14 residues. The germline V and J ends were trimmed by 2 bases and 0 bases, with 9 bases remaining between them. The CDR3 DNA reads TGCGCCAGCAGCTTTCGGGCACCCTCCTACGAGCAGTACTTC. Translated: CASSFRAPSYEQYF.

This chain connects TRBV5-4 to TRBJ2-3, with TRBD2 as a possible D gene (5 bases). V lost 7 bases to trimming and J lost 6 bases, with 15 bases between them. The CDR3 contains 13 residues. Germline CDR1 SGHNT, CDR2 YYREEE (reference sequence). CDR3 in DNA: TGTGCCAGCGGCCTCGGACTTGCCGATACGCAGTATTTT. Translation gives CASGLGLADTQYF.

This clonotype was observed many times. The J gene is TRBJ2-1, the V gene TRBV4-1, with D unclear. Germline V CDR1 and CDR2: MGHRA, YSYEKL. Trimming took off 2 bases at V and 1 base at J, with 12 bases between the two ends. CDR3 length equals 16 residues. The DNA for the CDR3 is TGCGCCAGCAGCCAACTGGGAACGAAATCCTACAATGAGCAGTTCTTC. Translation: CASSQLGTKSYNEQFF.

This clonotype showed up just a few times. The chain carries TRBV2 and TRBJ1-5, with D possibly being TRBD1 (6 bases). The V gene's germline CDR1 is SNHLY and CDR2 FYNNEI. V gave up 4 bases and J gave up 6 bases, with 13 bases separating them. The CDR3 has 14 residues. The CDR3 sequence: CASSVVQGGQPQHF. The CDR3 bases are TGTGCCAGCAGTGTTGTACAGGGTGGTCAGCCCCAGCATTTT.

This clonotype was detected only a few times. The rearrangement joins TRBV7-2 to TRBJ2-1, with TRBD2 identical over 8 bases. The CDR3 spans 14 residues. V lost 5 bases, J lost 7 bases, and 7 bases stayed unmatched. Germline loops: CDR1 SGHTA, CDR2 FQGNSA. The CDR3 protein is CASSPSGSQNEQFF. The CDR3 nucleotides are TGTGCCAGCAGCCCGAGCGGGAGCCAAAATGAGCAGTTCTTC.

This clonotype was observed a handful of times. The chain carries TRBV18 and TRBJ2-1; D remains unclear. Germline V gene lookup returns CDR1 KGHSH and CDR2 LQKENI. This CDR3 region has 12 residues. V was pared by 6 bases and J by 10 bases, with 13 bases between. CDR3 DNA: TGTGCCAGCTCCCCAAAACACCGGGAGCAGTTCTTC. Protein: CASSPKHREQFF. Filled out from reference TRBV18 and TRBJ2-1, the complete variable domain reads NAGVMQNPRHLVRRRGQEARLRCSPMKGHSHVYWYRQLPEEGLKFMVYLQKENIIDESGMPKERFSAEFPKEGPSILRIQQVVRGDSAAYFCASSPKHREQFFGPGTRLTVL.

This clonotype was counted only a few times. The CDR3, as DNA: TGCAGCGTTGAACCGGACAGGGGGCGGTGGAATGAGCAGTTCTTC. Translated: CSVEPDRGRWNEQFF. This chain uses TRBV29-1 with TRBJ2-1; the match to TRBD1 covers 11 bases. V lost 2 bases and J lost 7; bases outside the gene matches: 7. Germline V CDR1 and CDR2: SQVTM, ANQGSEA. The CDR3 has 15 residues.

This clonotype was seen a few times. The chain uses TRBV6-5 and TRBJ2-2, with D uncertain. The CDR3 runs to 15 residues. CDR1 is MNHEY and CDR2 is SVGAGI in the germline V gene. Trimming stripped 4 bases from V and 3 bases from J, with 12 bases between. CDR3 in amino acids: CASSLDTDYTGELFF. The CDR3 region has the DNA TGTGCCAGCAGTTTGGATACAGACTACACCGGGGAGCTGTTTTTT.

This clonotype has more than one count but fewer than ten. The V call is TRBV5-6, the J call TRBJ2-5; D gene ambiguous. Per germline, CDR1 SGHDT and CDR2 YYEEEE. With 0 bases removed from V and 12 bases from J, the gap between germline ends came to 9 bases. This CDR3 spans 11 amino acids. CDR3 amino acids: CASSLEGREYF. In DNA, the CDR3 is TGTGCCAGCAGCTTGGAGGGCAGAGAGTACTTC.

In its sample, this clonotype was seen a few times. V is TRBV18 and J is TRBJ2-3; D remains ambiguous. Between the trimmed V and J ends, which lost 0 bases and 2 bases, there was a span of 9 bases. Germline-derived CDR1 and CDR2 are KGHSH and LQKENI. The CDR3 is 15 amino acids. The CDR3 DNA sequence: TGTGCCAGCTCACCACCCTCACATACCACAGATACGCAGTATTTT. Translating it yields CASSPPSHTTDTQYF.

The V call is TRBV6-2 or TRBV6-3, the J call TRBJ2-1, with D perhaps TRBD2 (5 bases). Trimming removed 4 bases at V and 7 bases at J, with 17 bases between. The CDR3 consists of 15 residues. Germline values: CDR1 MNHEY, CDR2 SVGEGT. The CDR3 DNA reads TGTGCCAGCAGTTTCACCGCCGGGCCGGGGAATGAGCAGTTCTTC. As protein: CASSFTAGPGNEQFF.

The CDR3 loop reads CASSVAGKGSTDTQYF. The CDR3 nucleotides read TGTGCCAGCAGCGTAGCGGGAAAAGGGAGCACAGATACGCAGTATTTT. The chain links TRBV9 to TRBJ2-3; D perhaps matches TRBD2 (5 bases). Trimming pared 0 bases from V and 0 bases from J, leaving 11 bases between. Germline lookup yields CDR1 SGDLS and CDR2 YYNGEE. The CDR3 runs 16 residues.

This clonotype has a handful of counts. This sequence joins TRBV12-3 or TRBV12-4 and TRBJ2-3; 8 nucleotides line up with TRBD2. The CDR3 has 14 amino acids. V shed 7 bases and J 5 bases; nucleotides not matched to a gene: 8. The CDR3 reads CASIEGLAGDTQYF. The CDR3 nucleotides are TGTGCCAGCATCGAGGGGCTAGCGGGAGATACGCAGTATTTT.

The chain joins TRBV11-2 to TRBJ2-3, with 11 bases fitting TRBD2. This CDR3 comprises 13 residues. Germline trimming cut 5 bases from V and 8 bases from J; bases unmatched to any gene: 3. CDR1 is SGHAT and CDR2 is FQNNGV in the germline V gene. CDR3 sequence reads: CASSILAGGTQYF. For the CDR3, the DNA is TGTGCCAGCAGCATCCTAGCGGGAGGTACGCAGTATTTT.

Only a few counts were recorded for this clonotype. CDR3 sequence reads: CASSQVGQDNSPLHF. CDR3 nucleotides: TGTGCCAGCAGCCAAGTAGGACAGGATAATTCACCCCTCCACTTT. The V gene is TRBV4-2, the J gene TRBJ1-6; 7 bases line up with TRBD1. V shed 1 base and J 5 bases; nucleotides not matched to a gene: 2. There are 15 residues in the CDR3. Germline CDR1 and CDR2: LGHNA and YNFKEQ.

The chain combines TRBV20-1 with TRBJ2-5; 10 bases are shared with TRBD2. The CDR3 extends over 14 amino acids. Germline CDR1 reads DFQATT; CDR2 reads SNEGSKA (reference sequence). V lost 6 bases, J lost 9 bases, and 13 bases stayed unmatched. CDR3 nucleotide sequence: TGCAGTGCAATCAAAACTAGCGGGAAGAGGGCCCAGTACTTC. This sequence encodes CSAIKTSGKRAQYF.

This clonotype was found a few times. The chain is built from TRBV10-3 and TRBJ2-7; D is undetermined. From germline, CDR1 is ENHRY and CDR2 SYGVKD. V was trimmed by 0 bases and J by 0 bases, leaving 9 bases between them. The CDR3 extends over 15 amino acids. The CDR3 region is CAISESFGRSYEQYF. CDR3 nucleotide sequence: TGTGCCATCAGTGAGTCTTTCGGCCGCTCCTACGAGCAGTACTTC.

V gene TRBV4-2 combines with J gene TRBJ2-5, with D maybe TRBD2 (5 bases). V lost 5 bases, J lost 2 bases, and 12 bases lay in between. The CDR3 loop spans 14 amino acids. Germline V gives CDR1 LGHNA, CDR2 YNFKEQ. This CDR3 reads CASSTRSGQETQYF. DNA of the CDR3: TGTGCCAGCAGCACAAGGTCGGGGCAAGAGACCCAGTACTTC.

The chain is built from TRBV4-2 and TRBJ2-1; 10 bases are shared with TRBD2. V trimming: 4 bases; J trimming: 4 bases; junction bases outside the gene matches: 7. CDR3 length: 16 residues. Germline values: CDR1 LGHNA, CDR2 YNFKEQ. CDR3 in amino acids: CASSREAGGLYNEQFF. The CDR3 DNA sequence: TGTGCCAGCAGCCGAGAAGCGGGGGGGCTTTACAATGAGCAGTTCTTC.

This clonotype has more than one count but fewer than ten. The chain links TRBV11-1 to TRBJ2-7; perhaps TRBD1 as D (6 bases). Trimming took 5 bases from V and 2 from J, leaving 13 bases between them. The CDR3 contains 14 residues. From germline, CDR1 is SGHAT and CDR2 FQDESV (reference sequence). This CDR3 reads CASSLRQVPYEQYF. DNA for the CDR3: TGTGCCAGCAGCCTACGACAGGTCCCCTACGAGCAGTACTTC.

This chain uses TRBV28 with TRBJ1-1; 9 nucleotides align to TRBD1. The CDR3 loop spans 16 amino acids. The trim removed 5 bases at V and 1 base at J, leaving 8 bases unmatched. Germline V gives CDR1 MDHEN, CDR2 SYDVKM. This CDR3 reads CASSRPGQGSNTEAFF. The CDR3 DNA sequence: TGTGCCAGCAGTCGACCGGGACAGGGATCGAACACTGAAGCTTTCTTT.

This clonotype showed up just a few times. This chain links TRBV29-1 with TRBJ2-7; 7 bases match TRBD1. With V trimmed by 6 bases and J by 1 base, 9 bases remained unmatched. CDR1 and CDR2 (germline): SQVTM, ANQGSEA. There are 14 residues in the CDR3. DNA of the CDR3: TGCAGCGTGTCATCCGGGACAGCTTCCTACGAGCAGTACTTC. Encoded protein: CSVSSGTASYEQYF.

This chain links TRBV7-2 with TRBJ2-3, with TRBD1 matching 9 bases. CDR1 SGHTA and CDR2 FQGNSA come from the germline V gene. V shed 2 bases, J shed 3 bases, and the junction held 6 bases outside the gene matches. The CDR3 is made up of 16 amino acids. CDR3 sequence: CASSLQTGGWTDTQYF. The CDR3, as DNA: TGTGCCAGCAGCTTACAGACAGGGGGGTGGACAGATACGCAGTATTTT.